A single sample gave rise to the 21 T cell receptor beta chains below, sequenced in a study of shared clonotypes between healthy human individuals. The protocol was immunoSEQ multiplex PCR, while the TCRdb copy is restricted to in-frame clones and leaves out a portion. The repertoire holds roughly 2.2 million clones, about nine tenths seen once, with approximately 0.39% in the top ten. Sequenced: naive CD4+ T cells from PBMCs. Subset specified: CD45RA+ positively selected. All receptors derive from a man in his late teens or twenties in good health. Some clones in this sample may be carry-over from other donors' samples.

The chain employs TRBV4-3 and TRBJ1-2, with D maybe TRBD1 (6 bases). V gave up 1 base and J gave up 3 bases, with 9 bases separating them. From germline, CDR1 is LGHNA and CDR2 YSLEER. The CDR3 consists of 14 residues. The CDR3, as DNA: TGCGCCAGCAGCCAAGGGAACAGGGACTATGGCTACACCTTC. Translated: CASSQGNRDYGYTF.

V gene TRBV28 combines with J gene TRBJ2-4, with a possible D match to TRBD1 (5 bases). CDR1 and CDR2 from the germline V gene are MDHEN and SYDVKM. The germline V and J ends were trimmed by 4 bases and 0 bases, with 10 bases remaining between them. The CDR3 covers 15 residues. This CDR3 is CASSWTSLAKNIQYF. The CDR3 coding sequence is TGTGCCAGCAGTTGGACATCTCTAGCCAAAAACATTCAGTACTTC.

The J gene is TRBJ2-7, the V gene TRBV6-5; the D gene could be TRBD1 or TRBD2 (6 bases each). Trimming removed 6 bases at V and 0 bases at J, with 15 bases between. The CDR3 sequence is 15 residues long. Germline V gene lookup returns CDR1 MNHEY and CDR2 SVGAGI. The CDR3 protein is CASRYGGTLSYEQYF. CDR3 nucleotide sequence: TGTGCCAGCAGGTATGGAGGGACACTCTCCTACGAGCAGTACTTC.

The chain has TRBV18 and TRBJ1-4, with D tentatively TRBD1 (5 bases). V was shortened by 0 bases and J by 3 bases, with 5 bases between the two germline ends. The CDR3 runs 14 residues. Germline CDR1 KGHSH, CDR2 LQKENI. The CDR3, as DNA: TGTGCCAGCTCACCACCGGGGGCTAATGAAAAACTGTTTTTT. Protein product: CASSPPGANEKLFF.

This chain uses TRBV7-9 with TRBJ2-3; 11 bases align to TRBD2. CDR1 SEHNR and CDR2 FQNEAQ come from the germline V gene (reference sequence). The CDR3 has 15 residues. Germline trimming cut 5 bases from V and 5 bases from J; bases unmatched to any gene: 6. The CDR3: CASSQLAGVRDTQYF. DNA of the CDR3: TGTGCCAGCAGCCAACTAGCGGGAGTAAGAGATACGCAGTATTTT. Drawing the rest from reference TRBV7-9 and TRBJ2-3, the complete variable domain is DTGVSQNPRHKITKRGQNVTFRCDPISEHNRLYWYRQTLGQGPEFLTYFQNEAQLEKSRLLSDRFSAERPKGSFSTLEIQRTEQGDSAMYLCASSQLAGVRDTQYFGPGTRLTVL.

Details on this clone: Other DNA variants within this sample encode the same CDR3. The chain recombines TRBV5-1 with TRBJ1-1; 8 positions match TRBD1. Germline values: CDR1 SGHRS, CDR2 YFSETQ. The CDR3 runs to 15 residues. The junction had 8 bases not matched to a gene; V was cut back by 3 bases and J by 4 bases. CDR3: CASSSSGQGGTEAFF. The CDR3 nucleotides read TGCGCCAGCAGCTCTTCTGGACAGGGAGGCACTGAAGCTTTCTTT.

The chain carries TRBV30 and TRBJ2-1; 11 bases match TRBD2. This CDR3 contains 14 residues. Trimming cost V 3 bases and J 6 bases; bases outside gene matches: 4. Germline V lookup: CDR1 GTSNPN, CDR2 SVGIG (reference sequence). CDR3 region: CAWSATSGINEQFF. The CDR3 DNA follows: TGTGCCTGGAGCGCGACTAGCGGGATCAATGAGCAGTTCTTC.

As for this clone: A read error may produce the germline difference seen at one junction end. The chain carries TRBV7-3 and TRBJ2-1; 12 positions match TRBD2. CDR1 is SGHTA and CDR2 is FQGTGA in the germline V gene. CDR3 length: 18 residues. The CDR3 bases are TGTGCCAGCAGCGTAACCGCAACTAGCGGGAGGTTTCGTGATGAGCAGTTCTTC. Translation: CASSVTATSGRFRDEQFF.

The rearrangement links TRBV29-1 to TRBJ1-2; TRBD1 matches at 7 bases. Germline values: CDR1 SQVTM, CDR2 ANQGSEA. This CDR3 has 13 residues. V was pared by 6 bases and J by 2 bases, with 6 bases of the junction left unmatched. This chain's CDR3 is CSVDREGNYGYTF. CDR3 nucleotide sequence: TGCAGCGTAGACAGGGAAGGGAACTATGGCTACACCTTC.

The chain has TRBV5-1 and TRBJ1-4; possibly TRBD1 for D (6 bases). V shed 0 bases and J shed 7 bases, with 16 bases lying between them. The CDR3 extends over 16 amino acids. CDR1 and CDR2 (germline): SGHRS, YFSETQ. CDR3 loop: CASSLDSGAGSEKLFF. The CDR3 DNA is TGCGCCAGCAGCTTGGATTCGGGGGCGGGGAGTGAAAAACTGTTTTTT.

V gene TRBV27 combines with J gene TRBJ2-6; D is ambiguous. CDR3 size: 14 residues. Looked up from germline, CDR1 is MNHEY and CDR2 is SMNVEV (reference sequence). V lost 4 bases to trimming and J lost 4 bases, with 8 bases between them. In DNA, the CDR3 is TGTGCCAGCAGTTCCCAACAGGGGGCCAACGTCCTGACTTTC. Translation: CASSSQQGANVLTF. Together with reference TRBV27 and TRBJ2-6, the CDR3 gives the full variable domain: EAQVTQNPRYLITVTGKKLTVTCSQNMNHEYMSWYRQDPGLGLRQIYYSMNVEVTDKGDVPEGYKVSRKEKRNFPLILESPSPNQTSLYFCASSSQQGANVLTFGAGSRLTVL.

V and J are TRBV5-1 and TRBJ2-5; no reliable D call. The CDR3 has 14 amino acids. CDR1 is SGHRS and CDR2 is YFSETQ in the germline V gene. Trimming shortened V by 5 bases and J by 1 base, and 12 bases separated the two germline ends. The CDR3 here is CASSPLPLQETQYF. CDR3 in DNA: TGCGCCAGCAGTCCGCTACCCCTCCAAGAGACCCAGTACTTC.

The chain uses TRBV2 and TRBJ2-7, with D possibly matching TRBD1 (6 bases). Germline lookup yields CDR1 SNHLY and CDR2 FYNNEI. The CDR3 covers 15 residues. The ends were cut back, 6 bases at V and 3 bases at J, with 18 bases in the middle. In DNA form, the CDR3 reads TGTGCCAGCAGGGCCGCGGCAGGGGAGTTCTACGAGCAGTACTTC. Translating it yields CASRAAAGEFYEQYF. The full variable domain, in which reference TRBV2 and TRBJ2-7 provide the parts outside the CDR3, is EPEVTQTPSHQVTQMGQEVILRCVPISNHLYFYWYRQILGQKVEFLVSFYNNEISEKSEIFDDQFSVERPDGSNFTLKIRSTKLEDSAMYFCASRAAAGEFYEQYFGPGTRLTVT.

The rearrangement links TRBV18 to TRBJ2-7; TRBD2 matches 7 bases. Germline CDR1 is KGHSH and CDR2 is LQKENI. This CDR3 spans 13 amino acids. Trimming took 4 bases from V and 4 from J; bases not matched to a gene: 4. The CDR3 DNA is TGTGCCAGCTCACGACTAGCTACTTACGAGCAGTACTTC. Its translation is CASSRLATYEQYF.

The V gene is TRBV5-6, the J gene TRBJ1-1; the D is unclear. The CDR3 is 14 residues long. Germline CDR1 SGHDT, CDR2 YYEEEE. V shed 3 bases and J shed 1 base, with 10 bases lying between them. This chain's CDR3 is CASSWGRGNTEAFF. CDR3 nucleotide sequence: TGTGCCAGCAGCTGGGGTCGGGGGAACACTGAAGCTTTCTTT. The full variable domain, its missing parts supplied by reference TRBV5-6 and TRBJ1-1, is DAGVTQSPTHLIKTRGQQVTLRCSPKSGHDTVSWYQQALGQGPQFIFQYYEEEERQRGNFPDRFSGHQFPNYSSELNVNALLLGDSALYLCASSWGRGNTEAFFGQGTRLTVV.

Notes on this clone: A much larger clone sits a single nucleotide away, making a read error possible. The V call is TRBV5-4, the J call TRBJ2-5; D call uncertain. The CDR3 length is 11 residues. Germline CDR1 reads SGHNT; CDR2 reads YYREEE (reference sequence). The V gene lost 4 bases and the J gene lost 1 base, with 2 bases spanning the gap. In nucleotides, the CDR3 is TGTGCCAGCAGCCCCCAAGAGACCCAGTACTTC. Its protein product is CASSPQETQYF.

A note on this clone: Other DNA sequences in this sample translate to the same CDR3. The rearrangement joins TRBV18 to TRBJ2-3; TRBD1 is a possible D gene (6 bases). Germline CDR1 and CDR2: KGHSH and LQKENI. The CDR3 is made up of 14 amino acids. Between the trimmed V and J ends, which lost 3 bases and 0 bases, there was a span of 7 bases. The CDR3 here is CASSPGQSTDTQYF. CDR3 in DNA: TGTGCCAGCTCACCGGGACAAAGCACAGATACGCAGTATTTT.

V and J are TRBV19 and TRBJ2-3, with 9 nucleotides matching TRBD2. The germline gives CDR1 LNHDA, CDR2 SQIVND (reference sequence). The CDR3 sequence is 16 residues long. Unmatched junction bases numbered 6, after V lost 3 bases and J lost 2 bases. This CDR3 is CASSMATSGPTDTQYF. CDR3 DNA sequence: TGTGCCAGTAGTATGGCGACTAGCGGACCCACAGATACGCAGTATTTT.

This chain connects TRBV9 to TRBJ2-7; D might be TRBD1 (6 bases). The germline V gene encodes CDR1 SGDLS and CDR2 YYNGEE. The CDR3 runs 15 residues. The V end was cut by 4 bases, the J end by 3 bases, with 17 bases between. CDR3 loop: CASSPRTTGGYEQYF. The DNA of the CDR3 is TGTGCCAGCAGCCCACGAACGACAGGAGGCTACGAGCAGTACTTC.

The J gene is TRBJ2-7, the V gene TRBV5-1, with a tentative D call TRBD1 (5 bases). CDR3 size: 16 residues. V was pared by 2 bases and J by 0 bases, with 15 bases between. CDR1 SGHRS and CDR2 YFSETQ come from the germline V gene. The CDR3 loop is CASSFWGAIPSYEQYF. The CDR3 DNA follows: TGCGCCAGCAGCTTCTGGGGCGCTATTCCCTCCTACGAGCAGTACTTC.

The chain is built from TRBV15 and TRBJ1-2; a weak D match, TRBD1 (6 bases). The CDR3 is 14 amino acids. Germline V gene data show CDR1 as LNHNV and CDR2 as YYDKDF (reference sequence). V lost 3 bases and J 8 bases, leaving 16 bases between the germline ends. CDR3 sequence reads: CATSRVLQGSGYTF. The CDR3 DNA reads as TGTGCCACCAGCAGGGTCCTTCAGGGGAGCGGCTACACCTTC.